This T cell receptor beta chain was observed in a study of siplizumab effects on memory and regulatory T cells. Whole-study findings and limits: Apparently key alloresponse contributors, naive T cells also seemed more diverse than memory cells. Naive-or-memory phenotypes were unassignable for roughly 80-97% of proliferating CD4+ or CD8+ clones.

Approximately 100,000 TCR templates per sample were sequenced. Measured with immunoSEQ multiplex PCR; TCRdb has only the in-frame clones, and not every one. The table records 70,000 to 100,000 clones, roughly 96% of them present only once. Germline values: CDR1 LNHNV, CDR2 YYDKDF (reference sequence). The CDR3 contains 14 residues. V lost 3 bases to trimming and J lost 4 bases, with 13 bases between them. About this clone itself: Its antigen is unidentified.

This receptor was identified in a human donor in good health. The chain combines TRBV15 with TRBJ2-7, with D possibly matching TRBD2 (6 bases). The sequencing input was naive CD4+ T cells sorted from blood. The CDR3 DNA sequence: TGTGCCACCAGCAGGGCTTCTCGGGGGTACGAGCAGTACTTC. Translation gives CATSRASRGYEQYF.